A selection of T cell receptor beta chains follows, all from one sample in a study of regulatory T cells in long-lasting Graves disease. TCRdb reprocessed the multiplex PCR reads with MiXCR, giving one entry per CDR3 protein. The sample holds 300,000 to 450,000 distinct CDR3 sequences; less than 20% are singletons and the top ten take 22%. Sequenced here: peripheral blood mononuclear cells (PBMCs), sampled at new diagnosis, from a patient treated with antithyroid drugs. These receptors originate from a female donor with Graves disease. The CDR3 runs from the conserved cysteine through the conserved F or W. Fields, in order: V gene, clone size, J gene, D gene, CDR3 DNA, CDR3 protein. A D gene is named only where the DNA matches it firmly. Where a row states a size, it is once, few, many or the class of an expanded clone; other rows omit it.

TRBV7-8	many	TRBJ1-2	TRBD1	TGTGCCAGCAGCTCTCGGACAGGGTATTATGGCTACACCTTC	CASSSRTGYYGYTF
TRBV20-1	few	TRBJ2-2	NA	TGCAGTGCTAGTTGGGCCTTACAGGGAGCCACCGGGGAGCTGTTTTTT	CSASWALQGATGELFF
TRBV9	many	TRBJ1-3	NA	TGTGCCAGCAGCGCCCAAACATCCGGAAACACCATATATTTT	CASSAQTSGNTIYF
TRBV4-1	many	TRBJ2-7	NA	TGCGCCAGCAGCCAGGTCTTAGCTCCCTACGAGCAGTACTTC	CASSQVLAPYEQYF
TRBV20-1	many	TRBJ2-7	TRBD1	TGCAGTGCTAGTTGGCGGGACAGGGGCTCCTACGAGCAGTACTTC	CSASWRDRGSYEQYF
TRBV28	many	TRBJ1-1	NA	TGTGCCAGCAGTGCCGCCCTGATTTGGGGCAACACTGAAGCTTTCTTT	CASSAALIWGNTEAFF
TRBV3-1	few	TRBJ2-1	NA	TGTGCCAGCAGCCAAGAAGGACAGCCGTTTTCCTACAATGAGCAGTTCTTC	CASSQEGQPFSYNEQFF
TRBV20-1	many	TRBJ1-5	TRBD1	TGCAGTGCCAGGCACCAAAAGGGACAGGGAAAGGATCAGCCCCAGCATTTT	CSARHQKGQGKDQPQHF
TRBV6-1	many	TRBJ2-1	NA	TGTGCCAGCAGCCCCCATGGCAGTAGCTCCTACAATGAGCAGTTCTTC	CASSPHGSSSYNEQFF
TRBV28	many	TRBJ2-6	TRBD1	TGTGCCAGCAGGGAAGGGCAGGGGGCAGCTGGGGCCAACGTCCTGACTTTC	CASREGQGAAGANVLTF
TRBV30	many	TRBJ2-1	NA	TGTGCCTGGAACCTCCAAGGTAATGAGCAGTTCTTC	CAWNLQGNEQFF
TRBV10-1	many	TRBJ2-2	NA	TGCGCCAGCAGGGACAAAACGAACACCGGGGAGCTGTTTTTT	CASRDKTNTGELFF
TRBV20-1	many	TRBJ1-5	NA	TGCAGTGCGAGGGGGGGTGGCCAGCCCCAGCATTTT	CSARGGGQPQHF
TRBV19	many	TRBJ2-3	TRBD2	TGTGCCAGTATACGGCGGGAGGGGACCACAGATACGCAGTATTTT	CASIRREGTTDTQYF
TRBV12-3/TRBV12-4	many	TRBJ1-1	NA	TGTGCCAGCAGTTTAGCGGGTTGGGGGGAAGACACTGAAGCTTTCTTT	CASSLAGWGEDTEAFF
TRBV5-1	few	TRBJ2-3	NA	TGCGCCAGCAGCAAAGAACCCGGTTTAGGACTTTCAGATACGCAGTATTTT	CASSKEPGLGLSDTQYF
TRBV27	many	TRBJ1-5	NA	TGTGCCAGCAGTTTATCCGGGGCCAAGAATCAGCCCCAGCATTTT	CASSLSGAKNQPQHF
TRBV6-1	many	TRBJ2-5	NA	TGTGCCAGCAGCGACCCAGGGGAGACCCAGTACTTC	CASSDPGETQYF
TRBV6-5	few	TRBJ1-6	NA	TGTGCCAGCAGTTACCTGGGACGGGCAAATTCACCCCTCCACTTT	CASSYLGRANSPLHF
TRBV2	NA	TRBJ2-1	TRBD2	TGTGCCAGCAGAAAACTAGCGGGGGCCAATGAGCAGTTCTTC	CASRKLAGANEQFF
TRBV6-9	many	TRBJ2-1	TRBD2	TGTGCCAGCAGTTACTTACCTATAGCGGGAGGGCTTGAGCAGTTCTTC	CASSYLPIAGGLEQFF
TRBV9	NA	TRBJ1-2	NA	TGTGCCAAGGCCCCCAGGGGAGGGCATTATGGCTACACCTTC	CAKAPRGGHYGYTF
TRBV4-3	many	TRBJ2-7	NA	TGCGCCAGCAGCCAAGGACAATTCGGGTACGAGCAGTACTTC	CASSQGQFGYEQYF
TRBV30	many	TRBJ2-5	TRBD1	TGTGCCTGGAAACAGGGGGCATCCCAAGAGACCCAGTACTTC	CAWKQGASQETQYF
TRBV19	NA	TRBJ2-3	TRBD2	TGTCCCAGTAGCCCAGGACTAGCGGGGGCCGATACGCAGTATTTT	CPSSPGLAGADTQYF
TRBV27	many	TRBJ2-5	TRBD2	TGTGCCAGCAGTTGGACTAGCGGGGTGAAGTGGGAGACCCAGTACTTC	CASSWTSGVKWETQYF
TRBV29-1	many	TRBJ2-3	TRBD2	TGCAGCGTTACTTCCGGGACTAGCGGGAGTCTTAACACAGATACGCAGTATTTT	CSVTSGTSGSLNTDTQYF
TRBV12-3/TRBV12-4	many	TRBJ2-3	TRBD1	TGTGCCAGCAGCGGAATCTCCCCCACTAGGACAGGGGGCCGACATACAGATACGCAGTATTTT	CASSGISPTRTGGRHTDTQYF
TRBV11-2	many	TRBJ2-5	TRBD2	TGTGCCAGCAGCGACAATCGACTGACTAGCGGGAGAAGAGAGACCCAGTACTTC	CASSDNRLTSGRRETQYF
TRBV9	many	TRBJ2-7	NA	TGTGCCAGCAGCGTAGGACAGTCGGCCTACGAGCAGTACTTC	CASSVGQSAYEQYF
TRBV20-1	many	TRBJ2-4	TRBD2	TGCAGTGCCCAGCGGGGGTACGAAAACATTCAGTACTTC	CSAQRGYENIQYF
TRBV10-3	NA	TRBJ1-4	NA	TGTGCCATCAGTGAGGAGGCGGGGGTCTCTTCGTATGAAAAACTGTTTTTT	CAISEEAGVSSYEKLFF
TRBV5-6	few	TRBJ1-3	NA	TGTGCCAGCAGAAGGTTGGCAGGGCATGCTGGAAACACCATATATTTT	CASRRLAGHAGNTIYF
TRBV3-1	many	TRBJ2-7	NA	TGTGCCAGCAGCCTAACGTCTTTCGGGGGACTCTACGAGCAGTACTTC	CASSLTSFGGLYEQYF
TRBV9	NA	TRBJ1-2	NA	TGTGCCAGCAGCGTAGGTGGGGGAGCTAACTATGGCTACACCTTC	CASSVGGGANYGYTF
TRBV10-1	many	TRBJ2-1	TRBD1	TGCGCCAGCGGAGGGACAGGAGCCTACAATGAGCAGTTCTTC	CASGGTGAYNEQFF
TRBV5-1	NA	TRBJ2-5	NA	TGCGCCAGCAGCCTAGGGTCCCAAGGGGAAGAGACCCAGTACTTC	CASSLGSQGEETQYF
TRBV28	many	TRBJ1-4	NA	TGTGCCAGCAGCGCTCCGGGACATCGACCTGAAAAACTGTTTTTT	CASSAPGHRPEKLFF
TRBV5-8	NA	TRBJ2-3	TRBD2	TGTGCCAGCAGCTCGCCAGCGGGAGGTTACTCAGATACGCAGTATTTT	CASSSPAGGYSDTQYF
TRBV6-1	many	TRBJ2-1	NA	TGTGCCAGCAGACCCTCCGGACAAAACAATGAGCAGTTCTTC	CASRPSGQNNEQFF
TRBV11-2	few	TRBJ1-2	TRBD1	TGTGCCAGCAGCTTCCGGGACAGGGCGATTAACTATGGCTACACCTTC	CASSFRDRAINYGYTF
TRBV20-1	many	TRBJ2-7	NA	TGCAGTGCTAGCTTGGCCTGGTCCTACGAGCAGTACTTC	CSASLAWSYEQYF
TRBV29-1	NA	TRBJ1-3	NA	TGCAGCGGGGGAGCTGGAAACACCATATATTTT	CSGGAGNTIYF
TRBV7-2	NA	TRBJ2-1	TRBD2	TGTGCCTGGAGTGATACGACTAGCGGGAGGAGGGATGAGCAGTTCTTC	CAWSDTTSGRRDEQFF
TRBV2	many	TRBJ1-2	NA	TGTGCCAGCAGTGAGCCGCCGGGGGGCTACACCTTC	CASSEPPGGYTF
TRBV27	many	TRBJ2-2	NA	TGTGCCAGCAGACGAAGGGTTAGCGCCATCGCGAACACCGGGGAGCTGTTTTTT	CASRRRVSAIANTGELFF